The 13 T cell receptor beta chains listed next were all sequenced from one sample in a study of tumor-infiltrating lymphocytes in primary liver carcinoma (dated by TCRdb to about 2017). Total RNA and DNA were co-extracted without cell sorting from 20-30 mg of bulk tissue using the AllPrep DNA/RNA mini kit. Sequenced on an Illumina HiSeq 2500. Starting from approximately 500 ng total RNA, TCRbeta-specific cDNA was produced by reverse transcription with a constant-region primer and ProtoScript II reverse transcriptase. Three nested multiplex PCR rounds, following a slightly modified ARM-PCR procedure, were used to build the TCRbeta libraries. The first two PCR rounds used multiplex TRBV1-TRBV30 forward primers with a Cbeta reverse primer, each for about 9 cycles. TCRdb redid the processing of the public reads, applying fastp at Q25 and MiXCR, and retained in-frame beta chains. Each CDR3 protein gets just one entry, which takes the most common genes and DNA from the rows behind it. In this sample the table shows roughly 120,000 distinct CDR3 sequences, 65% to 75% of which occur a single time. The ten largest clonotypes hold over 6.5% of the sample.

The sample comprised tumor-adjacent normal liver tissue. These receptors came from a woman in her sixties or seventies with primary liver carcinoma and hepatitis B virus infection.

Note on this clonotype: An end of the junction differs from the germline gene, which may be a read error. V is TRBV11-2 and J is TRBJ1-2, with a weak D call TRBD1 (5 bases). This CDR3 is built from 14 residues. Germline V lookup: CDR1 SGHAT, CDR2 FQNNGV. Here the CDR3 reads CVSSPQRGDRGFTF. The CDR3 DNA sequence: TGTGTCAGCAGCCCCCAAAGGGGAGATAGGGGCTTCACCTTC.

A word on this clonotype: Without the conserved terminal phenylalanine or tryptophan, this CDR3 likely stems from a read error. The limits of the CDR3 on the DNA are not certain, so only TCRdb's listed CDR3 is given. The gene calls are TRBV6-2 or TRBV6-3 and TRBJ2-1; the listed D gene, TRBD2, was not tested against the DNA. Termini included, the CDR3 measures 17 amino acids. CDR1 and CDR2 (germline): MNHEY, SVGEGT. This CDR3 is CASSYSPLALTTNEKFL.

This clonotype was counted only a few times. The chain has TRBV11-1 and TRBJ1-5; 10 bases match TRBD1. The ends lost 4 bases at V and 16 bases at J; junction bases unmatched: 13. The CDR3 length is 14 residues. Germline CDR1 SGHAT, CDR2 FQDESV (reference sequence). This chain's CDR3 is CASSSGQGNQHQHF. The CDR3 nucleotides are TGTGCCAGCAGCTCGGGACAGGGGAACCAGCACCAACATTTT.

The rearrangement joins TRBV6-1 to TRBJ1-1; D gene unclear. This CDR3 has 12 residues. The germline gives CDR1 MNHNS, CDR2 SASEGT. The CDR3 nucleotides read TGTGATGGCGGACGCCCGGCCACTGAAGCTTTCTTT. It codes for CDGGRPATEAFF.

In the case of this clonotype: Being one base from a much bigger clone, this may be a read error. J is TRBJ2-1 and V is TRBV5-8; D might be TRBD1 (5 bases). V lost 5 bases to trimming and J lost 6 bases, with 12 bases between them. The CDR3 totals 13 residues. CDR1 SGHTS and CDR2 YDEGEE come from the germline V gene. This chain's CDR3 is CASRNRMGNEQFF. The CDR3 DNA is TGTGCCAGCAGAAACAGGATGGGCAATGAGCAGTTCTTC.

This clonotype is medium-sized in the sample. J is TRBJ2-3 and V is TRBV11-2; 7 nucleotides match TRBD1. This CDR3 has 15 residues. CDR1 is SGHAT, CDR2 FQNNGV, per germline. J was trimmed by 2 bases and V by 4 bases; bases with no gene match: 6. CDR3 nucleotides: TGTGCCAGCAGCTCGGACAGGATCCCCACAGATACGCAGTATTTT. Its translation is CASSSDRIPTDTQYF.

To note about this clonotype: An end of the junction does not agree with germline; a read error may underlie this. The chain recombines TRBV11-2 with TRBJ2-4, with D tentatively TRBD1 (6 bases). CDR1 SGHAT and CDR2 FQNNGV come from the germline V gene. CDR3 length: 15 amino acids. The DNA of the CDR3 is TGTGTCAGCAGCTTAGTAGGGGGTAGAGGCAATATTCAGTACTTC. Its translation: CVSSLVGGRGNIQYF. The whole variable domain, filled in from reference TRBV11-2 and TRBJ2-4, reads EAGVAQSPRYKIIEKRQSVAFWCNPISGHATLYWYQQILGQGPKLLIQFQNNGVVDDSQLPKDRFSAERLKGVDSTLKIQPAKLEDSAVYLCVSSLVGGRGNIQYFGAGTRLSVL.

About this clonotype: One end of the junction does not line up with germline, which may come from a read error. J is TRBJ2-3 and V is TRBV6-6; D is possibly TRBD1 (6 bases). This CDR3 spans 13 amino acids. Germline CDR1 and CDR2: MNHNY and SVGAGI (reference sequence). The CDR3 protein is CVSVQGNTDTQYF. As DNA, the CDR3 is TGTGTCAGCGTTCAGGGGAACACAGATACGCAGTATTTT.

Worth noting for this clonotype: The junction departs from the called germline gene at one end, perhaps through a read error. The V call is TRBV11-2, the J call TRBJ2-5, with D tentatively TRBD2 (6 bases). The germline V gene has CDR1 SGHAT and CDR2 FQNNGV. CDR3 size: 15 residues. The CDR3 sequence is CASSVEGREEETQCF. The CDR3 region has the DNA TGTGCCAGCAGCGTAGAGGGAAGGGAGGAAGAGACCCAGTGCTTC.

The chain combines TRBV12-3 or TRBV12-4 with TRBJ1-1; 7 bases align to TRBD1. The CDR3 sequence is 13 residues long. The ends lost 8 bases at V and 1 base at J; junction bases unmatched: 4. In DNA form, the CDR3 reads TGTGCCAGCCCGGGACAGCCGAACACTGAAGCTTTCTTT. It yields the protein CASPGQPNTEAFF.

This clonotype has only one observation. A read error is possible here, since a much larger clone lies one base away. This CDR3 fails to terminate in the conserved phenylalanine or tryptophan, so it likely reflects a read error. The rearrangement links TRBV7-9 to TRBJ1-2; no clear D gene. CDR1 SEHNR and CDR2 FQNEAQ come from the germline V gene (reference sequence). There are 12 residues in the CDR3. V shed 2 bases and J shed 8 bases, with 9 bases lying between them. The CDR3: CASSLSVVGYTL. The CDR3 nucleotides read TGTGCCAGCAGCTTATCGGTTGTGGGCTACACCTTA.

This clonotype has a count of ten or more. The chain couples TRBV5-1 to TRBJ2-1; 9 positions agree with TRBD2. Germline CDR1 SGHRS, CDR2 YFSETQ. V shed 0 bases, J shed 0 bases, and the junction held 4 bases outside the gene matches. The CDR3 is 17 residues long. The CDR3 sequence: CASSLVAGGGSYNEQFF. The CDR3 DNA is TGCGCCAGCAGCTTGGTTGCGGGAGGGGGCTCCTACAATGAGCAGTTCTTC.

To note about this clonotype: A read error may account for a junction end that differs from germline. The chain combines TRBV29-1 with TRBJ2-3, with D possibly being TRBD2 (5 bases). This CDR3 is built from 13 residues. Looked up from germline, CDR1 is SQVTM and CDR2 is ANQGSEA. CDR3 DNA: TGCAGCGAGGAGGTTTCTAGCACAGATATGCAGTATTTT. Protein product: CSEEVSSTDMQYF.